The 25 T cell receptor beta chains presented below share a single source sample, sequenced in a study of T cells in Graves' hyperthyroidism and ophthalmopathy. It was RNA transcripts that yielded the amplified TCR beta CDR3 regions. Researchers ran a first-round RT-PCR on the TCR CDR3 using the HTBI primer set. TCRdb re-called the multiplex PCR reads with MiXCR, one entry per CDR3 protein. The repertoire holds fewer than 400,000 distinct CDR3 sequences, with approximately 25% as singletons. The sample comprised blood. Receptors were obtained from a man aged 50 to 59 with Graves' hyperthyroidism.

This clonotype was seen more than once but under ten times. V is TRBV5-5 and J is TRBJ1-2; D is possibly TRBD1 (6 bases). The CDR3 covers 14 residues. The V gene lost 2 bases and the J gene lost 7 bases, with 15 bases spanning the gap. The germline V gene has CDR1 SGHKS and CDR2 YYEKEE (reference sequence). The CDR3 DNA is TGTGCCAGCAGCTTAGCCACAGGGAGAGGTGGCTACACCTTC. As protein: CASSLATGRGGYTF. Based on the CDR3 plus reference TRBV5-5 and TRBJ1-2, the full variable domain is DAGVTQSPTHLIKTRGQQVTLRCSPISGHKSVSWYQQVLGQGPQFIFQYYEKEERGRGNFPDRFSARQFPNYSSELNVNALLLGDSALYLCASSLATGRGGYTFGSGTRLTVV.

A few counts support this clonotype. The J gene is TRBJ2-1, the V gene TRBV12-3 or TRBV12-4; weak D call: TRBD2 (5 bases). The CDR3 loop spans 14 amino acids. V dropped 6 bases and J dropped 2 bases, with 11 bases sitting between them. This CDR3 is CASSVEGAYNEQFF. CDR3 in DNA: TGTGCCAGCAGCGTAGAGGGAGCCTACAATGAGCAGTTCTTC.

This clonotype was counted once. The chain combines TRBV7-9 with TRBJ2-2; 10 bases line up with TRBD1. The V and J ends lost 3 bases and 6 bases, in that order; junction bases with no gene match: 4. The germline gives CDR1 SEHNR, CDR2 FQNEAQ (reference sequence). This CDR3 comprises 15 residues. In nucleotides, the CDR3 is TGTGCCAGCAGCTTCGACAGGGGGCTTCCCGGGGAGCTGTTTTTT. Translating it yields CASSFDRGLPGELFF.

Here the CDR3 DNA reads TGCAGTGCTAACAGTGAACAGAACACTGAAGCTTTCTTT. Translating it yields CSANSEQNTEAFF. The V and J genes are TRBV20-1 and TRBJ1-1; D not certain. The germline CDR1 and CDR2 sequences are DFQATT and SNEGSKA (reference sequence). The V and J ends lost 4 bases and 1 base respectively, with 10 bases between them. The CDR3 extends over 13 amino acids.

This clonotype appeared a few times. The chain uses TRBV6-1 and TRBJ1-5, with unresolved D. The germline V and J ends were trimmed by 8 bases and 5 bases, with 10 bases remaining between them. This CDR3 has 12 residues. Germline assignment: CDR1 MNHNS and CDR2 SASEGT. CDR3 protein: CASGVGYQPQHF. CDR3 sequence (DNA): TGTGCCAGCGGGGTCGGCTATCAGCCCCAGCATTTT.

This clonotype turned up a few times. The rearrangement joins TRBV5-5 to TRBJ2-7; a weak D match, TRBD2 (5 bases). This CDR3 has 15 amino acids. Germline lookup yields CDR1 SGHKS and CDR2 YYEKEE (reference sequence). The V end was cut by 0 bases, the J end by 2 bases, with 12 bases between. The CDR3 bases are TGTGCCAGCAGCTTGGTGGACTTCCTAACCTACGAGCAGTACTTC. Encoded protein: CASSLVDFLTYEQYF.

The chain carries TRBV19 and TRBJ1-5, with D uncertain. The CDR3 runs 15 residues. V lost 0 bases and J lost 3, with 9 bases in between. Looked up from germline, CDR1 is LNHDA and CDR2 is SQIVND (reference sequence). The CDR3 spells CASSIDPQPNQPQHF. CDR3 sequence (DNA): TGTGCCAGTAGTATAGATCCCCAGCCCAATCAGCCCCAGCATTTT.

This clonotype was observed a handful of times. DNA of the CDR3: TGTGCCAGCAGTCCCTGGAGGGGGGAAGAGACCCAGTACTTC. This encodes CASSPWRGEETQYF. The chain has TRBV28 and TRBJ2-5; D is perhaps TRBD1 or TRBD2 (6 bases each). Germline V gives CDR1 MDHEN, CDR2 SYDVKM. The CDR3 is 14 residues long. Trimming shortened V by 5 bases and J by 3 bases, and 13 bases separated the two germline ends.

The chain combines TRBV11-2 with TRBJ1-4; D is ambiguous. Trimming pared 1 base from V and 10 bases from J, leaving 1 base between. This CDR3 has 10 residues. Germline V gene sequence: CDR1 SGHAT, CDR2 FQNNGV. The CDR3 protein is CASSLGKLFF. The CDR3 region has the DNA TGTGCCAGCAGCTTAGGAAAACTGTTTTTT.

The V gene is TRBV7-3, the J gene TRBJ2-3, with 7 bases fitting TRBD2. The CDR3 sequence is 16 residues long. J gave up 0 bases and V 1 base, and 4 bases lay outside the gene matches. Germline values: CDR1 SGHTA, CDR2 FQGTGA. CDR3: CASSLNRAGSTDTQYF. CDR3 sequence (DNA): TGTGCCAGCAGCTTAAATCGAGCGGGAAGCACAGATACGCAGTATTTT.

This clonotype occurred once. The chain uses TRBV19 and TRBJ2-3; TRBD2 matches 9 bases. The germline V gene has CDR1 LNHDA and CDR2 SQIVND (reference sequence). This CDR3 has 14 amino acids. With V trimmed by 3 bases and J by 8 bases, 6 bases remained unmatched. The CDR3 nucleotides are TGTGCCAGTAGTATGGTAGCGGGAGTCGGTACGCAGTATTTT. Translating it yields CASSMVAGVGTQYF.

This clonotype was found a few times. The CDR3 loop reads CSASRGTGGLDEKLFF. CDR3 nucleotide sequence: TGCAGTGCATCGAGGGGGACAGGGGGCTTGGATGAAAAACTGTTTTTT. The chain carries TRBV20-1 and TRBJ1-4; 12 bases match TRBD1. With 6 bases clipped from V and 6 bases from J, the junction kept 11 bases outside the gene matches. Germline V gene lookup returns CDR1 DFQATT and CDR2 SNEGSKA (reference sequence). This CDR3 contains 16 residues.

This clonotype showed up just once. The chain carries TRBV20-1 and TRBJ2-1; D perhaps matches TRBD2 (6 bases). The germline gives CDR1 DFQATT, CDR2 SNEGSKA (reference sequence). V lost 3 bases to trimming and J lost 0 bases, with 15 bases between them. The CDR3 has 16 residues. CDR3 DNA sequence: TGCAGTGCTAGCGGTAGCGGACGAACCTCCTACAATGAGCAGTTCTTC. Protein product: CSASGSGRTSYNEQFF.

This clonotype has only a few counts. V and J are TRBV5-1 and TRBJ2-7; TRBD1 matches 8 bases. This CDR3 has 15 residues. V lost 2 bases and J lost 2; bases outside the gene matches: 6. Germline V CDR1 and CDR2: SGHRS, YFSETQ. The CDR3 DNA follows: TGCGCCAGCAGCTTCCGGACAGGGCAAACCTACGAGCAGTACTTC. Translated, it gives CASSFRTGQTYEQYF.

This sequence joins TRBV6-1 and TRBJ2-5, with D possibly matching TRBD1 (6 bases). V lost 6 bases, J lost 5 bases, and 16 bases lay in between. There are 14 residues in the CDR3. Germline V gives CDR1 MNHNS, CDR2 SASEGT. The CDR3 bases are TGTGCCAGCAGAAAGACAGGCGTGGTGGAGACCCAGTACTTC. Its protein is CASRKTGVVETQYF.

V is TRBV28 and J is TRBJ1-6, with 7 bases matching TRBD1. V dropped 2 bases and J dropped 7; count of bases not matched to a gene: 5. The CDR3 consists of 15 residues. Germline V gene sequence: CDR1 MDHEN, CDR2 SYDVKM. This CDR3 is CASSLGGRGNSPLHF. CDR3 DNA sequence: TGTGCCAGCAGTTTAGGTGGCAGGGGGAATTCACCCCTCCACTTT. Looking up the rest from reference TRBV28 and TRBJ1-6 gives the full variable domain: DVKVTQSSRYLVKRTGEKVFLECVQDMDHENMFWYRQDPGLGLRLIYFSYDVKMKEKGDIPEGYSVSREKKERFSLILESASTNQTSMYLCASSLGGRGNSPLHFGNGTRLTVT.

The chain combines TRBV30 with TRBJ1-1, with TRBD1 as a possible D gene (5 bases). CDR1 and CDR2 from the germline V gene are GTSNPN and SVGIG (reference sequence). Trimming shortened V by 4 bases and J by 4 bases, and 19 bases separated the two germline ends. This CDR3 spans 15 amino acids. The CDR3 nucleotides read TGTGCCTGGAAATTAAGGGACCTAAGTTCCACTGAAGCTTTCTTT. It yields the protein CAWKLRDLSSTEAFF.

This clonotype was seen more than once but under ten times. The chain employs TRBV5-6 and TRBJ2-1, with 9 bases identical to TRBD2. This CDR3 contains 16 residues. The V and J ends lost 3 bases and 3 bases, in that order; junction bases with no gene match: 7. Germline CDR1 reads SGHDT; CDR2 reads YYEEEE. As DNA, the CDR3 is TGTGCCAGCAGCTCTGAGAGCGGGAGGAACTACAATGAGCAGTTCTTC. Protein product: CASSSESGRNYNEQFF.

This clonotype came up a few times. The gene calls are TRBV20-1 and TRBJ2-5, with TRBD2 identical over 12 bases. The V gene end was trimmed by 4 bases and the J gene end by 10 bases; junction bases not matched to a gene: 7. The CDR3 contains 13 residues. From germline, CDR1 is DFQATT and CDR2 SNEGSKA (reference sequence). The CDR3 nucleotides read TGCAGTGCTAAGTCCCTAGCGGGAGGGGGCCAGTACTTC. Translating it yields CSAKSLAGGGQYF.

The chain couples TRBV29-1 to TRBJ2-7, with TRBD2 identical over 10 bases. Germline CDR1 is SQVTM and CDR2 is ANQGSEA. This CDR3 is 14 amino acids long. V shed 5 bases and J 6 bases; nucleotides not matched to a gene: 10. In DNA, the CDR3 is TGCAGCGTTCTTCGCGCTAGCGGGAGTCCCGAGCAGTACTTC. Its translation is CSVLRASGSPEQYF.

This clonotype was detected a few times. The chain carries TRBV3-1 and TRBJ1-1, with D possibly being TRBD1 (5 bases). Germline V gene data show CDR1 as LGHDT and CDR2 as YNNKEL (reference sequence). CDR3 length: 15 residues. V shed 2 bases and J shed 0 bases, with 10 bases lying between them. The CDR3 here is CASSQLPGMNTEAFF. In DNA, the CDR3 is TGTGCCAGCAGCCAACTGCCAGGGATGAACACTGAAGCTTTCTTT.

CDR3 protein: CASSLPPTDAYGYTF. CDR3 bases: TGTGCCAGCAGCTTACCCCCGACGGACGCCTATGGCTACACCTTC. The V and J genes are TRBV7-9 and TRBJ1-2; no clear D. Trimming pared 2 bases from V and 4 bases from J, leaving 14 bases between. The germline gives CDR1 SEHNR, CDR2 FQNEAQ (reference sequence). CDR3 length equals 15 residues.

This clonotype was detected a few times. This sequence joins TRBV20-1 and TRBJ2-5, with 10 bases lining up with TRBD2. The germline V gene has CDR1 DFQATT and CDR2 SNEGSKA (reference sequence). The CDR3 extends over 13 amino acids. V dropped 3 bases and J dropped 3; count of bases not matched to a gene: 1. CDR3: CSASGTSEETQYF. The CDR3, as DNA: TGCAGTGCTAGTGGGACTAGCGAAGAGACCCAGTACTTC.

This clonotype was counted many times. The chain has TRBV6-1 and TRBJ2-7, with D perhaps matching TRBD2 (6 bases). Looked up from germline, CDR1 is MNHNS and CDR2 is SASEGT. V lost 9 bases to trimming and J lost 5 bases, with 20 bases between them. The length of the CDR3 is 14 residues. The CDR3 region is CASLKRGRWDEQYF. The CDR3 DNA reads as TGTGCCAGTCTTAAACGGGGGAGGTGGGACGAGCAGTACTTC.

The chain has TRBV3-1 and TRBJ2-3, with 9 bases aligning to TRBD2. Germline V gives CDR1 LGHDT, CDR2 YNNKEL (reference sequence). CDR3 length: 15 amino acids. The V segment lost 4 bases and the J segment 3 bases; nucleotides outside the gene matches: 5. The chain's CDR3 is CASSPLAGRTDTQYF. The DNA for the CDR3 is TGTGCCAGCAGCCCCCTAGCGGGACGAACAGATACGCAGTATTTT.